This TCR beta chain emerged from a study of blood T cell repertoires in COVID-19. The CDR3 loop spans 13 amino acids. Germline values: CDR1 SNHLY, CDR2 FYNNEI. Trimming pared 6 bases from V and 8 bases from J, leaving 13 bases between. TCRdb's copy holds only in-frame clones and misses some; the assay was immunoSEQ multiplex PCR. The repertoire includes approximately 400,000 clones, around 89% of them detected once, and 10% to 15% sits in the top ten. The specimen sequenced was peripheral blood. The V gene is TRBV2, the J gene TRBJ1-4; D may be TRBD1 (5 bases). The source is a woman aged 50 to 60 with COVID-19, enrolled during active disease. The CDR3 DNA reads TGTGCCAGCAGGGACACTCGAAGGGAAAAACTGTTTTTT. This encodes CASRDTRREKLFF.